A single count supports the clone carrying this T cell receptor beta chain. The antigen is unknown. This same CDR3 is encoded by further DNA sequences in the sample. Looked up from germline, CDR1 is SNHLY and CDR2 is FYNNEI. With 7 bases clipped from V and 2 bases from J, the junction kept 3 bases outside the gene matches. This CDR3 is 13 amino acids long. Sequencing was performed with immunoSEQ multiplex PCR; in TCRdb, only in-frame clones are kept and a portion is missing. The table shows 2,500,000 or so clones, with 85% to 95% occurring only once. The record originates from a study of shared clonotypes between healthy human individuals. Study conclusions and caveats: Among the subsets, naive ones generally showed larger estimated richness than memory ones. At large depth, rarefaction still showed sorted-subset sequencing to be incomplete.

The chain couples TRBV2 to TRBJ1-1, with TRBD1 identical over 8 bases. The sample taken for sequencing was naive CD4+ T cells sorted from blood. Subset reported: CD45RA+ positively selected. The receptor was derived from a young man in good health. CDR3 sequence reads: CASKDRVNTEAFF. CDR3 in DNA: TGTGCCAGCAAGGACAGGGTAAACACTGAAGCTTTCTTT.